What follows are 21 T cell receptor beta chains derived from one specimen sequenced in a study of regulatory T cells in long-lasting Graves disease. The authors built TCR beta libraries using iRepertoire HTBI primers and Arm-PCR of CDR3 regions. TCRdb re-called the multiplex PCR reads through MiXCR, storing one row per CDR3 protein. The data show some 330,000 distinct CDR3 sequences, with more than 20% seen just once and about 29% held by the top ten. Time point of the sample: persistent/refractory GD, antithyroid drugs over 5 years with positive TRAb. PBMCs were the source of the RNA used for TCR sequencing. The sample in question was peripheral blood mononuclear cells (PBMCs), obtained when the disease was refractory, from a patient treated with antithyroid drugs. These receptors were obtained from a middle-aged woman with Graves disease.

This clonotype occurred once. This likely reflects a read error, since a far larger clone is one base away. The chain's CDR3 is CAGSDRGYEQYF. Here the CDR3 DNA reads TGCGCCGGCAGTGATAGGGGGTACGAGCAGTACTTC. V usage is TRBV10-1 and J usage is TRBJ2-7, with D tentatively TRBD1 (6 bases). The germline V gene encodes CDR1 WNHNN and CDR2 SYGVQD (reference sequence). The CDR3 spans 12 residues.

V gene TRBV15 combines with J gene TRBJ2-7; D is perhaps TRBD2 (6 bases). The germline gives CDR1 LNHNV, CDR2 YYDKDF (reference sequence). Between the trimmed V and J ends, which lost 5 bases and 6 bases, there was a span of 20 bases. This CDR3 is built from 15 residues. The CDR3 DNA reads TGTGCCACCAGCGTACGACTAGTGGGGACTGTCGAGCAGTACTTC. Encoded protein: CATSVRLVGTVEQYF.

The chain carries TRBV19 and TRBJ2-6; D unresolved. Per germline, CDR1 LNHDA and CDR2 SQIVND (reference sequence). V lost 7 bases and J lost 0, with 10 bases in between. This CDR3 contains 15 residues. DNA of the CDR3: TGTGCCAGTACTCAAGTAGGCTCTGGGGCCAACGTCCTGACTTTC. It specifies CASTQVGSGANVLTF.

In its sample, this clonotype was seen a few times. The chain recombines TRBV2 with TRBJ1-4; D is ambiguous. V dropped 6 bases and J dropped 8 bases, with 13 bases sitting between them. Germline V CDR1 and CDR2: SNHLY, FYNNEI. The CDR3 sequence is 13 residues long. DNA of the CDR3: TGTGCCAGCAGCTTAGATGTGGGGGAAAAACTGTTTTTT. Residues: CASSLDVGEKLFF.

This clonotype was detected ten times or more. J is TRBJ1-1 and V is TRBV28; 9 nucleotides line up with TRBD1. Per the germline V gene, CDR1 is MDHEN and CDR2 is SYDVKM. CDR3 length: 15 amino acids. Losses at the gene ends were 6 bases for V and 5 bases for J; bases not matched to a gene: 10. Written as DNA, the CDR3 is TGTGCCAGCAGCCGGGGGGGACAGGGAGGAACTGAAGCTTTCTTT. Translated, it gives CASSRGGQGGTEAFF.

This clonotype was seen ten or more times. The J gene is TRBJ2-7, the V gene TRBV28; possibly TRBD1 or TRBD2 for D (5 bases each). Germline V gene sequence: CDR1 MDHEN, CDR2 SYDVKM. Trimming removed 7 bases at V and 4 bases at J, with 11 bases between. The CDR3 runs 12 residues. The CDR3 region is CASTQGEYEQYF. In nucleotides, the CDR3 is TGTGCCAGCACGCAGGGAGAATACGAGCAGTACTTC.

With regard to this clonotype: It may be a read error: a sequence one base away is much more abundant. The chain combines TRBV15 with TRBJ1-4, with D unclear. The CDR3 contains 14 residues. Germline CDR1 reads LNHNV; CDR2 reads YYDKDF (reference sequence). V was trimmed by 1 base and J by 6 bases, leaving 9 bases between them. CDR3 amino acids: CATSRVVADEKLFF. Written as DNA, the CDR3 is TGTGCCACCAGCAGAGTAGTAGCTGATGAAAAACTGTTTTTT.

The chain links TRBV20-1 to TRBJ2-7; D is unresolved. Germline V gives CDR1 DFQATT, CDR2 SNEGSKA (reference sequence). V gave up 7 bases and J gave up 3 bases, with 13 bases separating them. This CDR3 contains 12 residues. The DNA of the CDR3 is TGCAGTGTCTTCCGACCCAACTACGAGCAGTACTTC. This translates into CSVFRPNYEQYF.

At least ten counts were recorded for this clonotype. This chain uses TRBV20-1 with TRBJ2-7, with D unresolved. V shed 3 bases and J shed 6 bases, with 15 bases lying between them. The length of the CDR3 is 13 residues. CDR1 and CDR2 from the germline V gene are DFQATT and SNEGSKA (reference sequence). The CDR3 DNA sequence: TGCAGTGCTAGCCCCCTTTCGTCGCGCGAGCAGTACTTC. Translated, it gives CSASPLSSREQYF.

The sample holds a few counts of this clonotype. The chain carries TRBV28 and TRBJ2-2; 10 bases agree with TRBD1. V trimming: 1 base; J trimming: 3 bases; junction bases outside the gene matches: 11. The CDR3 runs to 19 residues. CDR1 and CDR2 (germline): MDHEN, SYDVKM. CDR3 sequence (DNA): TGTGCCAGCAGTTTATTGCCCCGGGACAGGGGACGGTACACCGGGGAGCTGTTTTTT. Its translation is CASSLLPRDRGRYTGELFF. The full variable domain, completed using reference TRBV28 and TRBJ2-2, is DVKVTQSSRYLVKRTGEKVFLECVQDMDHENMFWYRQDPGLGLRLIYFSYDVKMKEKGDIPEGYSVSREKKERFSLILESASTNQTSMYLCASSLLPRDRGRYTGELFFGEGSRLTVL.

This clonotype was seen at least ten times. The J gene is TRBJ1-6, the V gene TRBV28; possibly TRBD1 for D (6 bases). Germline V lookup: CDR1 MDHEN, CDR2 SYDVKM. V was trimmed by 6 bases and J by 0 bases, leaving 27 bases between them. The CDR3 has 21 residues. CDR3 nucleotide sequence: TGTGCCAGCAGACCAATCTTAAAGGGACACCGAAGGGGCTCCTATAATTCACCCCTCCACTTT. Translated: CASRPILKGHRRGSYNSPLHF.

This clonotype was seen more than once but under ten times. The chain combines TRBV10-3 with TRBJ1-5; perhaps TRBD1 as D (6 bases). The CDR3 spans 14 residues. CDR1 is ENHRY, CDR2 SYGVKD, per germline. The germline V and J ends were trimmed by 8 bases and 7 bases, with 18 bases remaining between them. DNA of the CDR3: TGTGCCATCGGAAGGGCAGGGGAAGAGCAGCCCCAGCATTTT. Translating gives CAIGRAGEEQPQHF.

Worth noting for this clonotype: This may stem from a read error, because a much larger clone lies one nucleotide away. V usage is TRBV6-1 and J usage is TRBJ1-1, with D possibly TRBD1 on 6 matching bases. Germline assignment: CDR1 MNHNS and CDR2 SASEGT. Trimming removed 7 bases at V and 13 bases at J, with 16 bases between. The CDR3 length is 11 residues. CDR3 region: CASILGDMVFF. The CDR3, as DNA: TGTGCCAGCATCCTTGGGGACATGGTTTTCTTT.

This chain links TRBV20-1 with TRBJ1-4, with D possibly matching TRBD1 (6 bases). Germline lookup yields CDR1 DFQATT and CDR2 SNEGSKA (reference sequence). Trimming left V 1 base short and J 6 bases short, with 12 bases between. The CDR3 is made up of 14 amino acids. CDR3 sequence reads: CSARGTGSDEKLFF. Written as DNA, the CDR3 is TGCAGTGCTAGAGGTACAGGGTCTGATGAAAAACTGTTTTTT.

This clonotype was seen ten or more times. J is TRBJ2-2 and V is TRBV6-1; D unclear. The germline gives CDR1 MNHNS, CDR2 SASEGT. This CDR3 spans 13 amino acids. Trimming removed 2 bases from V and 3 bases from J, with 4 bases in between. DNA for the CDR3: TGTGCCAGCAGTGAAACTGACACCGGGGAGCTGTTTTTT. It specifies CASSETDTGELFF.

Comments on this clonotype: This could be a read error, since a much larger clone is one nucleotide away. The CDR3 coding sequence is TGTGCCAGCAGTTTCAGGGGGCTTGACACCGGGGAGCTGTTTTTT. It translates to CASSFRGLDTGELFF. This chain connects TRBV12-3 or TRBV12-4 to TRBJ2-2; TRBD1 aligns across 8 bases. V was pared by 3 bases and J by 3 bases, with 3 bases of the junction left unmatched. There are 15 residues in the CDR3.

The chain recombines TRBV11-2 with TRBJ1-1, with 7 nucleotides matching TRBD1. The CDR3 is made up of 15 amino acids. V was clipped by 1 base and J by 7 bases; unmatched bases: 9. Germline V gene sequence: CDR1 SGHAT, CDR2 FQNNGV. CDR3 region: CASSLATGEMGEAFF. The CDR3 DNA reads TGTGCCAGCAGCTTAGCTACAGGGGAGATGGGTGAAGCTTTCTTT.

This clonotype came up a few times. This CDR3 reads CASSRAGRDDWSYEQYF. The CDR3 region has the DNA TGTGCCAGTAGTAGAGCCGGCCGGGACGACTGGTCCTACGAGCAGTACTTC. The V call is TRBV19, the J call TRBJ2-7; D is tentatively TRBD1 or TRBD2 (5 bases each). The CDR3 has 17 residues. The germline CDR1 and CDR2 sequences are LNHDA and SQIVND (reference sequence). V gave up 4 bases and J gave up 1 base, with 20 bases separating them.

This clonotype occurred many times. The rearrangement joins TRBV27 to TRBJ2-7; the D gene is possibly TRBD2 (6 bases). Germline V gene lookup returns CDR1 MNHEY and CDR2 SMNVEV (reference sequence). This CDR3 has 15 residues. Trimming pared 3 bases from V and 2 bases from J, leaving 14 bases between. The CDR3 DNA reads TGTGCCAGCAGTTTCCGCCCCGGGAGCGCCTACGAGCAGTACTTC. The encoded protein is CASSFRPGSAYEQYF.

The V call is TRBV5-4, the J call TRBJ2-7, with D possibly TRBD1 on 5 matching bases. The CDR3 extends over 13 amino acids. Trimming took off 4 bases at V and 3 bases at J, with 11 bases between the two ends. Looked up from germline, CDR1 is SGHNT and CDR2 is YYREEE (reference sequence). In DNA form, the CDR3 reads TGTGCCAGCAGCGCGGACATGGACTACGAGCAGTACTTC. Its protein is CASSADMDYEQYF.

At least ten counts were recorded for this clonotype. V is TRBV2 and J is TRBJ1-2, with D possibly being TRBD1 (5 bases). CDR3 length: 13 residues. Between the trimmed V and J ends, which lost 4 bases and 8 bases, there was a span of 14 bases. Germline V gives CDR1 SNHLY, CDR2 FYNNEI. DNA of the CDR3: TGTGCCAGCAGTGCCCCGGGGGTGGGAGGCTACACCTTC. This encodes CASSAPGVGGYTF.